This T cell receptor (beta chain) is drawn from a study of shared clonotypes between healthy human individuals. Sequencing was performed with immunoSEQ multiplex PCR; in TCRdb, only in-frame clones are kept and a portion is missing. The sample includes a few million clones, around 90% of them seen just once. For this clone: Antigen unknown.

General study results and limits: Deeper or shallower sequencing was expected to change how clonotypes are shared among donors. For sorted subsets, rarefaction showed incomplete sequencing despite large depth.

The CDR3 is 13 residues long. The J segment lost 1 base and the V segment lost 7 bases, leaving 6 bases of the junction unmatched. CDR1 and CDR2 from the germline V gene are SQVTM and ANQGSEA. The sequenced sample consisted of naive CD4+ T cells from PBMCs. Noted subset: CD45RA+ positively selected. This receptor was identified in a young man in good health. Some clones in this sample may be carry-over from other donors' samples. The chain joins TRBV29-1 to TRBJ2-5; TRBD1 aligns across 7 bases. The chain's CDR3 is CSGDRVGQETQYF. The CDR3, as DNA: TGCAGCGGTGACAGGGTAGGCCAAGAGACCCAGTACTTC. Variable domain in full (rest from reference TRBV29-1 and TRBJ2-5): SAVISQKPSRDICQRGTSLTIQCQVDSQVTMMFWYRQQPGQSLTLIATANQGSEATYESGFVIDKFPISRPNLTFSTLTVSNMSPEDSSIYLCSGDRVGQETQYFGPGTRLLVL.